The 22 T cell receptor beta chains given below trace back to one sample, sequenced in a study of cytomegalovirus exposure and HLA in healthy donors. The PCR was carried out with 60 Vbeta primers and 13 Jbeta primers. This table comes from immunoSEQ multiplex PCR, and its TCRdb copy is limited to in-frame clones, with some not included. The sample shows 43,000 or so clones, 60% to 80% of them seen only once. Specimen: PBMCs. Receptors were obtained from a man aged 25-40 years in good health and CMV-seronegative.

The V call is TRBV4-2, the J call TRBJ2-7, with 10 positions matching TRBD2. Per the germline V gene, CDR1 is LGHNA and CDR2 is YNFKEQ. The CDR3 loop spans 18 amino acids. The V and J ends lost 1 base and 2 bases, in that order; junction bases with no gene match: 11. The CDR3 bases are TGTGCCAGCAGCCAAGTCGGGTCTAGCGGGGGCCCCGCCTACGAGCAGTACTTC. This codes for CASSQVGSSGGPAYEQYF.

This rearrangement joins TRBV14 to TRBJ1-4; 9 positions agree with TRBD1. This CDR3 is built from 17 residues. The J segment lost 3 bases and the V segment lost 1 base, leaving 6 bases of the junction unmatched. From germline, CDR1 is SGHDN and CDR2 FVKESK. The chain's CDR3 is CASSQGIGTGPNEKLFF. In nucleotides, the CDR3 is TGTGCCAGCAGCCAAGGGATAGGGACAGGGCCTAATGAAAAACTGTTTTTT.

The chain has TRBV30 and TRBJ1-1; D might be TRBD1 (5 bases). This CDR3 is 13 amino acids long. Germline V gene data show CDR1 as GTSNPN and CDR2 as SVGIG (reference sequence). Trimming took off 0 bases at V and 4 bases at J, with 9 bases between the two ends. The CDR3 bases are TGTGCCTGGAGTGTTTTAGACAGCACTGAAGCTTTCTTT. This encodes CAWSVLDSTEAFF.

Here the CDR3 DNA reads TGTGCTAGTGGTTTGGTACTCGGACAAGAAGGGAATGAGCAGTTCTTC. This encodes CASGLVLGQEGNEQFF. The chain is built from TRBV12-5 and TRBJ2-1, with TRBD1 as a possible D gene (5 bases). This CDR3 is built from 16 residues. Germline CDR1 and CDR2: LGHNT and FRNRAP. Trimming took off 0 bases at V and 7 bases at J, with 16 bases between the two ends.

This clone was counted only a few times. The chain employs TRBV5-1 and TRBJ2-7, with 13 positions matching TRBD2. This CDR3 comprises 16 residues. Germline assignment: CDR1 SGHRS and CDR2 YFSETQ. J lost 2 bases, V lost 3 bases, and 5 bases had no gene match. CDR3 amino acids: CASSSGTSGTTYEQYF. In nucleotides, the CDR3 is TGCGCCAGCAGCTCAGGGACTAGCGGGACTACCTACGAGCAGTACTTC.

The gene calls are TRBV30 and TRBJ2-1; TRBD2 might be the D (6 bases). Trimming stripped 2 bases from V and 8 bases from J, with 16 bases between. Looked up from germline, CDR1 is GTSNPN and CDR2 is SVGIG (reference sequence). This CDR3 contains 14 residues. CDR3 region: CAWSIAALYDEQFF. The CDR3 DNA reads TGTGCCTGGAGTATAGCGGCGTTATACGATGAGCAGTTCTTC.

A few counts support this clone. This sequence joins TRBV6-5 and TRBJ1-6; TRBD1 matches 8 bases. Unmatched junction bases numbered 0, after V lost 4 bases and J lost 1 base. The germline CDR1 and CDR2 sequences are MNHEY and SVGAGI. CDR3 length: 15 amino acids. In DNA, the CDR3 is TGTGCCAGCAGTTGGACAGGGTCCTATAATTCACCCCTCCACTTT. Translated: CASSWTGSYNSPLHF.

The chain couples TRBV5-1 to TRBJ1-1; D gene unclear. This CDR3 spans 15 amino acids. Germline lookup yields CDR1 SGHRS and CDR2 YFSETQ. The V end was cut by 4 bases, the J end by 3 bases, with 16 bases between. In DNA, the CDR3 is TGCGCCAGCAGCGTAGACGGGAGGAGCGACACTGAAGCTTTCTTT. Translated, it gives CASSVDGRSDTEAFF.

The rearrangement uses TRBV28 and TRBJ2-1; 8 bases are shared with TRBD2. The J segment lost 5 bases and the V segment lost 4 bases, leaving 16 bases of the junction unmatched. Germline values: CDR1 MDHEN, CDR2 SYDVKM. The CDR3 covers 18 residues. For the CDR3, the DNA is TGTGCCAGCAGTTACATAGCGGGACTCGACGTAGGGGACAATGAGCAGTTCTTC. It translates to CASSYIAGLDVGDNEQFF.

This rearrangement joins TRBV25-1 to TRBJ2-3; 7 bases match TRBD2. V was clipped by 5 bases and J by 1 base; unmatched bases: 6. The CDR3 length is 15 residues. Germline V gene sequence: CDR1 MGHDK, CDR2 SYGVNS. The CDR3 loop reads CASSRLAGGTDTQYF. Here the CDR3 DNA reads TGTGCCAGCAGTCGCCTCGCGGGGGGCACAGATACGCAGTATTTT.

The rearrangement links TRBV7-9 to TRBJ1-5, with unresolved D. Germline loops: CDR1 SEHNR, CDR2 FQNEAQ (reference sequence). Trimming took off 5 bases at V and 9 bases at J, with 20 bases between the two ends. CDR3 length: 15 amino acids. CDR3 DNA: TGTGCCAGCAGCGCCACCGGGATGCGGTCGTCGCCCCAGCATTTT. This translates into CASSATGMRSSPQHF. The full variable domain, its missing parts supplied by reference TRBV7-9 and TRBJ1-5, is DTGVSQNPRHKITKRGQNVTFRCDPISEHNRLYWYRQTLGQGPEFLTYFQNEAQLEKSRLLSDRFSAERPKGSFSTLEIQRTEQGDSAMYLCASSATGMRSSPQHFGDGTRLSIL.

For this clone: The junction departs from germline at one end; a sequencing error may be responsible. In DNA form, the CDR3 reads TGTGCCAGCAGCGTCATGGACTACCGGAACGCCGGGGAGCTGTTTTTT. Translating it yields CASSVMDYRNAGELFF. This chain uses TRBV9 with TRBJ2-2; possible D gene TRBD2, 6 bases. CDR1 and CDR2 (germline): SGDLS, YYNGEE. CDR3 length equals 16 residues.

This chain links TRBV5-1 with TRBJ2-2; TRBD1 aligns across 9 bases. The length of the CDR3 is 15 residues. J was trimmed by 7 bases and V by 4 bases; bases with no gene match: 8. Looked up from germline, CDR1 is SGHRS and CDR2 is YFSETQ. Here the CDR3 reads CASSAGTGPIGELFF. DNA for the CDR3: TGCGCCAGCAGCGCCGGGACAGGGCCAATCGGGGAGCTGTTTTTT.

The genes are TRBV10-3 and TRBJ1-1, with 7 bases identical to TRBD1. CDR1 is ENHRY, CDR2 SYGVKD, per germline. After removal of 3 bases from V and 1 base from J, the junction contained 2 bases not matched to a gene. The CDR3 sequence is 14 residues long. CDR3 in DNA: TGTGCCATCAGTGATGAGGGGGCGAACACTGAAGCTTTCTTT. Its translation: CAISDEGANTEAFF.

The chain joins TRBV7-9 to TRBJ1-3, with unresolved D. Deletions cut 1 base from V and 6 bases from J, with 4 bases between. The CDR3 sequence is 12 residues long. In germline, CDR1 is SEHNR, CDR2 FQNEAQ (reference sequence). The CDR3 loop is CASSLGANTIYF. The DNA of the CDR3 is TGTGCCAGCAGCTTAGGGGCAAACACCATATATTTT.

The chain recombines TRBV11-2 with TRBJ1-2; 10 bases align to TRBD1. Trimming at V came to 6 bases and at J to 5 bases, leaving 3 bases not matched to a gene. CDR3 length equals 13 residues. CDR1 is SGHAT, CDR2 FQNNGV, per germline. The CDR3 DNA sequence: TGTGCCAGCAGGTCGGGACAGGGGTATGGCTACACCTTC. Encoded protein: CASRSGQGYGYTF.

The table lists this clone with a few counts. The chain links TRBV5-4 to TRBJ2-1, with TRBD2 identical over 8 bases. Germline loops: CDR1 SGHNT, CDR2 YYREEE (reference sequence). V shed 1 base and J 5 bases; nucleotides not matched to a gene: 8. The CDR3 loop spans 16 amino acids. The CDR3, as DNA: TGTGCCAGCAGCTTGTCAACTAGCGGAAGAAACAATGAGCAGTTCTTC. Its protein is CASSLSTSGRNNEQFF.

This clone was recorded only once. The V and J genes are TRBV21-1 and TRBJ2-3; no check of the table's D call, TRBD2, against the DNA was made. TRBV21-1 corresponds to a pseudogene. The CDR3 runs to 18 residues. For the CDR3, the DNA is TGTGCCAGCAGCAACTGGACTAGCGGGAGTGATTCCTCAGATACGCAGTATTTT. Translating it yields CASSNWTSGSDSSDTQYF.

V gene TRBV19 combines with J gene TRBJ1-2; 7 positions match TRBD1. V gave up 7 bases and J gave up 4 bases; unmatched junction bases: 12. The CDR3 spans 15 residues. Germline V gene sequence: CDR1 LNHDA, CDR2 SQIVND (reference sequence). CDR3: CASTQKRGTVYGYTF. In DNA form, the CDR3 reads TGTGCCAGTACCCAAAAAAGGGGGACAGTCTATGGCTACACCTTC.

This clone has a handful of counts. V is TRBV30 and J is TRBJ1-4, with D tentatively TRBD1 (5 bases). Trimming removed 1 base from V and 3 bases from J, with 6 bases in between. The germline gives CDR1 GTSNPN, CDR2 SVGIG (reference sequence). CDR3 length: 13 residues. CDR3: CAWSAGANEKLFF. CDR3 nucleotide sequence: TGTGCCTGGAGTGCGGGGGCTAATGAAAAACTGTTTTTT.

The genes are TRBV6-5 and TRBJ2-1; weak D call: TRBD1 (5 bases). CDR1 MNHEY and CDR2 SVGAGI come from the germline V gene. V lost 2 bases to trimming and J lost 8 bases, with 16 bases between them. There are 15 residues in the CDR3. The chain's CDR3 is CASSYNAPQGDEQFF. CDR3 coding DNA: TGTGCCAGCAGTTACAACGCCCCCCAGGGCGATGAGCAGTTCTTC.

This clone was observed a handful of times. The V call is TRBV7-3, the J call TRBJ2-2, with D hard to call. Trimming stripped 4 bases from V and 8 bases from J, with 11 bases between. CDR1 and CDR2 (germline): SGHTA, FQGTGA. CDR3 length: 13 amino acids. CDR3 DNA: TGTGCCAGCAGCTCAGGCTCGATTGGGGAGCTGTTTTTT. Its translation is CASSSGSIGELFF.